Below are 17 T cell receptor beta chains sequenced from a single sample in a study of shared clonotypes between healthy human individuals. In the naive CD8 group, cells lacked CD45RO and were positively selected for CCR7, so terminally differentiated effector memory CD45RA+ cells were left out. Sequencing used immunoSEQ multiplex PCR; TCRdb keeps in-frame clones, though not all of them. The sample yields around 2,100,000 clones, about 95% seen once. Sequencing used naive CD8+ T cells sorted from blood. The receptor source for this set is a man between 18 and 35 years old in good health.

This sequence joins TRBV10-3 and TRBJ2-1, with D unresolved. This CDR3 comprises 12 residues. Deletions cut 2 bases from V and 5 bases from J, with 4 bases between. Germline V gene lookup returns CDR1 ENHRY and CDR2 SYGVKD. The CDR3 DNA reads TGTGCCATCAGTGAGCCGGACAATGAGCAGTTCTTC. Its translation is CAISEPDNEQFF.

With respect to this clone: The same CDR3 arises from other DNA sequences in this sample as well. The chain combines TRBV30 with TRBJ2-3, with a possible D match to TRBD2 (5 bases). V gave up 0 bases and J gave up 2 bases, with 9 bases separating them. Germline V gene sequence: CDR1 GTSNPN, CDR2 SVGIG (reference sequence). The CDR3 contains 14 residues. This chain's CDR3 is CAWSVLGNTDTQYF. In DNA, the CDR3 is TGTGCCTGGAGTGTACTCGGGAACACAGATACGCAGTATTTT.

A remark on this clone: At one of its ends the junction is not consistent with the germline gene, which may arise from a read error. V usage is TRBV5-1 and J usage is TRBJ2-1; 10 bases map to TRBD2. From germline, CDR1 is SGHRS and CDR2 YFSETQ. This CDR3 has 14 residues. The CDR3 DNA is TGCGCCCGCAGTACAACTAGCGGGGCGGGTGAGCAGTTCTTC. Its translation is CARSTTSGAGEQFF.

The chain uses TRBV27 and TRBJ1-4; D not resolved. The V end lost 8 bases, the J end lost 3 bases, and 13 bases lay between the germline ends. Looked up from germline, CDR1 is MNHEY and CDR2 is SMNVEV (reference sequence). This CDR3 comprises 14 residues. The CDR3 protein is CASRGVLANEKLFF. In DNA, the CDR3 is TGTGCCAGCCGCGGGGTTTTAGCTAATGAAAAACTGTTTTTT.

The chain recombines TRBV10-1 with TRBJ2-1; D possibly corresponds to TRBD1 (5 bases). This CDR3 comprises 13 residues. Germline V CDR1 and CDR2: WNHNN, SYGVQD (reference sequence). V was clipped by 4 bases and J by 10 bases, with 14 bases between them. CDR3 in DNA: TGCGCCAGCAGTGGGGTCGCTAGGGGAGAGCAGTTCTTC. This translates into CASSGVARGEQFF.

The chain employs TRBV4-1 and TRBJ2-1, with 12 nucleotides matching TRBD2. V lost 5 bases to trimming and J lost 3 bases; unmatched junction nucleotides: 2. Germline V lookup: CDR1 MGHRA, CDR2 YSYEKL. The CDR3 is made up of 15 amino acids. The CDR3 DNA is TGCGCCAGCAGCACTAGCGGGGGGTACTACAATGAGCAGTTCTTC. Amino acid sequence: CASSTSGGYYNEQFF.

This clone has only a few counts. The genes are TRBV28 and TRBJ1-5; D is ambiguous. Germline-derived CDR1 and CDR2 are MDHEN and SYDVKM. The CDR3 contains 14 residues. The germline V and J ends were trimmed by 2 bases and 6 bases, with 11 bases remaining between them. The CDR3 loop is CASSLSVGIQPQHF. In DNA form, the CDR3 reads TGTGCCAGCAGTTTAAGTGTCGGGATTCAGCCCCAGCATTTT.

The CDR3 spells CASSPQAGDSYEQYF. In nucleotides, the CDR3 is TGTGCCAGTAGCCCACAGGCAGGAGATTCCTACGAGCAGTACTTC. The genes are TRBV19 and TRBJ2-7; D possibly corresponds to TRBD1 (5 bases). V was shortened by 6 bases and J by 1 base, with 16 bases between the two germline ends. The CDR3 has 15 amino acids. Looked up from germline, CDR1 is LNHDA and CDR2 is SQIVND (reference sequence).

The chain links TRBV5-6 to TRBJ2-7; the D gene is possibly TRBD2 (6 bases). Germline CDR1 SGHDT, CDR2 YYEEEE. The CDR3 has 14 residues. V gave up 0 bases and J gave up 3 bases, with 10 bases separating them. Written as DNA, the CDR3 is TGTGCCAGCAGCTTGGTTCCAGCGGGCTACGAGCAGTACTTC. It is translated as CASSLVPAGYEQYF.

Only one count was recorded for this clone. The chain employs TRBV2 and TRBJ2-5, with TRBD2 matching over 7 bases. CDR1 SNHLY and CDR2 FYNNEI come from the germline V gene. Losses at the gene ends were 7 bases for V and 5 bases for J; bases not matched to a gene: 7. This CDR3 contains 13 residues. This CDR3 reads CASTPWGGETQYF. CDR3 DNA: TGTGCCAGCACCCCCTGGGGGGGGGAGACCCAGTACTTC.

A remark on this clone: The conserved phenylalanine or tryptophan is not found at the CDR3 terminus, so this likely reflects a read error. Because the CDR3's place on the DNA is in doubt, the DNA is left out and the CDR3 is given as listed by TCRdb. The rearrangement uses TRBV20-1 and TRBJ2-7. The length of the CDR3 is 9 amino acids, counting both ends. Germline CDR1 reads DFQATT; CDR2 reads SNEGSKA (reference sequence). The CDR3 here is CRARTLRVI.

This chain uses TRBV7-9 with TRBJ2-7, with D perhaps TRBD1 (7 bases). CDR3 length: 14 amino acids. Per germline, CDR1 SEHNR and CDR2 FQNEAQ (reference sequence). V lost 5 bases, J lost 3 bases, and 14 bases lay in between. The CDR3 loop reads CASSLPGDSYEQYF. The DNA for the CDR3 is TGTGCCAGCAGCCTCCCGGGGGACAGCTACGAGCAGTACTTC.

The CDR3: CAWSRAGTGDEQYF. DNA of the CDR3: TGTGCCTGGAGTCGGGCCGGGACAGGGGACGAGCAGTACTTC. The rearrangement joins TRBV30 to TRBJ2-7, with 10 bases identical to TRBD1. The ends lost 2 bases at V and 5 bases at J; junction bases unmatched: 6. The germline V gene has CDR1 GTSNPN and CDR2 SVGIG (reference sequence). This CDR3 region has 14 residues.

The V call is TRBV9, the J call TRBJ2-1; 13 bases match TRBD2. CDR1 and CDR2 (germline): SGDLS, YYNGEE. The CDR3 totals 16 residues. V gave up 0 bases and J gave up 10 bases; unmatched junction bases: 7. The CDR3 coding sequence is TGTGCCAGCAGCGTAGATAGGACTAGCGGGAGCGGGGAGCAGTTCTTC. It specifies CASSVDRTSGSGEQFF.

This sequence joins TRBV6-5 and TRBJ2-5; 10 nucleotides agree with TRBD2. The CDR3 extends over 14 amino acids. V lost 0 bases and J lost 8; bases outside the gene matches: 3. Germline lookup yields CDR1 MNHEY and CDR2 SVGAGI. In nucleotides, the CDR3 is TGTGCCAGCAGTTACTCGAGCGGGGGGGGAACCCAGTACTTC. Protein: CASSYSSGGGTQYF.

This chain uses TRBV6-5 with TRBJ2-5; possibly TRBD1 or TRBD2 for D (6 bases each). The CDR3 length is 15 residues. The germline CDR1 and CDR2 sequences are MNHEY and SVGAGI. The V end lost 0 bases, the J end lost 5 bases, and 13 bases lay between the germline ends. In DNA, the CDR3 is TGTGCCAGCAGTTACTCCCGGGGGCTAGGGGAGACCCAGTACTTC. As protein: CASSYSRGLGETQYF.

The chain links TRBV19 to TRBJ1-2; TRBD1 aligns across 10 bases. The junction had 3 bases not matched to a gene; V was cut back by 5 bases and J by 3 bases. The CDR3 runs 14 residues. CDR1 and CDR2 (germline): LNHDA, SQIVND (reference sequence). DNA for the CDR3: TGTGCCAGTAGTGAGACAGGGGGCGACTATGGCTACACCTTC. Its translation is CASSETGGDYGYTF.